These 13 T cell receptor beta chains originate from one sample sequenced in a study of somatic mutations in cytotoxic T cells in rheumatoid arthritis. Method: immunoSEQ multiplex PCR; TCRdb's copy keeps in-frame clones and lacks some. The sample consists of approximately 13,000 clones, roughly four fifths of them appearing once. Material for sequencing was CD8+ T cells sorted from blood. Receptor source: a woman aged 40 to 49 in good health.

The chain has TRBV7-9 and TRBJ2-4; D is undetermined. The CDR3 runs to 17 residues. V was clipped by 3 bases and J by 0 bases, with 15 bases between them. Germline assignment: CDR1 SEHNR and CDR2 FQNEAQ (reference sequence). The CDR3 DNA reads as TGTGCCAGCAGCTTCCCCGGCGCCCCTTTAGCCAAAAACATTCAGTACTTC. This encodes CASSFPGAPLAKNIQYF.

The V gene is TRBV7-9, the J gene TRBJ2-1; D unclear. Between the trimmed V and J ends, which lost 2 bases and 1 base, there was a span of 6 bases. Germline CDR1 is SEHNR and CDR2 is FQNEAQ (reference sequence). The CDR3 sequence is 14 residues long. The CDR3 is CASSLLESYNEQFF. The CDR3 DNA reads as TGTGCCAGCAGCTTACTCGAGTCCTACAATGAGCAGTTCTTC.

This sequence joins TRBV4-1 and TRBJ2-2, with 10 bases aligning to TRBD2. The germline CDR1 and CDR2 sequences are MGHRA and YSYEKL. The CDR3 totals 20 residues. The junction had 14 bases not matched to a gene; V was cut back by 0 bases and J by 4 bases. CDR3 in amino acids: CASSQDWSGLAVAGTGELFF. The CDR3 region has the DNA TGCGCCAGCAGCCAAGATTGGTCAGGACTAGCGGTGGCGGGCACCGGGGAGCTGTTTTTT.

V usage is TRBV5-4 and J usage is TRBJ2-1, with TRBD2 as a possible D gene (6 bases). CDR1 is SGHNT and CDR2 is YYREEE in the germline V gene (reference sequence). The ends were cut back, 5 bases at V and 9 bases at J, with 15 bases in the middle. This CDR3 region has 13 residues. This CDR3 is CASREGGITEQFF. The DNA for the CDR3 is TGTGCCAGCAGAGAGGGCGGGATTACTGAGCAGTTCTTC.

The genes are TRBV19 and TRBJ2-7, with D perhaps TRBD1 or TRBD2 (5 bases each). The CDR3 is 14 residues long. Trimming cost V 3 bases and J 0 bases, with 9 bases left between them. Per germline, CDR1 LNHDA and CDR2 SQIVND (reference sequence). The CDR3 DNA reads TGTGCCAGTAGTATTTGGGGGAGCTCCTACGAGCAGTACTTC. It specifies CASSIWGSSYEQYF. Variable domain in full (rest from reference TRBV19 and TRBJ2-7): DGGITQSPKYLFRKEGQNVTLSCEQNLNHDAMYWYRQDPGQGLRLIYYSQIVNDFQKGDIAEGYSVSREKKESFPLTVTSAQKNPTAFYLCASSIWGSSYEQYFGPGTRLTVT.

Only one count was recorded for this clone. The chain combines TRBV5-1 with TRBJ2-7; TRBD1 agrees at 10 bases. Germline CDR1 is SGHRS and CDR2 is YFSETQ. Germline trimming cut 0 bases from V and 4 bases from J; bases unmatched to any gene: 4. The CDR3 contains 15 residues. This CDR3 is CASSLGQGAFYEQYF. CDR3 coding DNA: TGCGCCAGCAGCTTGGGACAGGGGGCTTTTTACGAGCAGTACTTC.

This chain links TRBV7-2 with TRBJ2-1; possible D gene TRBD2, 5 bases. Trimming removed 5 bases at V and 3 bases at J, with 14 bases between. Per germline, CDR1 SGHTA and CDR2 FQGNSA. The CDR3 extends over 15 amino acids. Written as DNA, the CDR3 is TGTGCCAGCAGCCCCTTCGGAGGAATCTACAATGAGCAGTTCTTC. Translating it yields CASSPFGGIYNEQFF.

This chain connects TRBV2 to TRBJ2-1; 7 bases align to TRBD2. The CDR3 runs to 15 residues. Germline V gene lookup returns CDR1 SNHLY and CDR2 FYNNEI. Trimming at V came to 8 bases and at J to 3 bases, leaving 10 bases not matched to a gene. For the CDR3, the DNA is TGTGCCAGCTCTACCCGGGACTATGGCTACAATGAGCAGTTCTTC. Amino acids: CASSTRDYGYNEQFF.

The CDR3 spells CASSALGQGTGYTF. CDR3 bases: TGTGCCAGCAGCGCTCTAGGACAGGGAACCGGCTACACCTTC. The chain joins TRBV9 to TRBJ1-2, with 8 positions matching TRBD1. The V gene's germline CDR1 is SGDLS and CDR2 YYNGEE. V shed 3 bases and J 8 bases; nucleotides not matched to a gene: 9. The CDR3 runs to 14 residues.

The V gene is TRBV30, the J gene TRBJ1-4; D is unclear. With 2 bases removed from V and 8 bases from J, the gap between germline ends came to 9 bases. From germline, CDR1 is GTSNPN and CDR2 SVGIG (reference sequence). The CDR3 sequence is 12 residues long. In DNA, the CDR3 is TGTGCCTGGAGTCTAATCGGGGAAAAACTGTTTTTT. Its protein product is CAWSLIGEKLFF.

CDR3 nucleotides: TGTGCCAGCAGTTTTCTGCAGGGGATGGTTAATTCACCCCTCCACTTT. Encoded protein: CASSFLQGMVNSPLHF. V gene TRBV27 combines with J gene TRBJ1-6, with TRBD1 as a possible D gene (6 bases). Germline V lookup: CDR1 MNHEY, CDR2 SMNVEV (reference sequence). The CDR3 spans 16 residues. V was clipped by 3 bases and J by 6 bases, with 15 bases between them.

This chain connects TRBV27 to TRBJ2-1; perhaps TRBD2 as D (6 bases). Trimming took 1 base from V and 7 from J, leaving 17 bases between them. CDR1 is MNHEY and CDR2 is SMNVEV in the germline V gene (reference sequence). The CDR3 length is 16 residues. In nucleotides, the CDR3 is TGTGCCAGCAGTTTATATTGGGACTCCCCGCTGAATGAGCAGTTCTTC. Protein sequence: CASSLYWDSPLNEQFF.

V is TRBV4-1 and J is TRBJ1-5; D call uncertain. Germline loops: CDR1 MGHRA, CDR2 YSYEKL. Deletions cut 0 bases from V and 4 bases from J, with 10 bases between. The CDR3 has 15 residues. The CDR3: CASSQDTQDNQPQHF. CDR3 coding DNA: TGCGCCAGCAGCCAAGATACCCAGGATAATCAGCCCCAGCATTTT.